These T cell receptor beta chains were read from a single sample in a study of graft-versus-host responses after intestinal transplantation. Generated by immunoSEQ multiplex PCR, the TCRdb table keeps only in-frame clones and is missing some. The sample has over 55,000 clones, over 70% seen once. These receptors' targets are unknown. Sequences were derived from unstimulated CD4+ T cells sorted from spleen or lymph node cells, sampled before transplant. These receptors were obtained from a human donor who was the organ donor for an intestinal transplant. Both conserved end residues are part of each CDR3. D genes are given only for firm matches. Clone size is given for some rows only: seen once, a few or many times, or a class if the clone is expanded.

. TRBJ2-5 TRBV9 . TGTGCCAGCAGCCGCGGGACAGATCAGGGGACCCAGTACTTC CASSRGTDQGTQYF
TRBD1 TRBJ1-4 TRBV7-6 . TGTGCCAGCAGCTTTTCCGGGACAGGTGGGGAAAAACTGTTTTTT CASSFSGTGGEKLFF
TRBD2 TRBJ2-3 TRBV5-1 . TGCGCCAGCAGCTTGGATAGCGGGGGGCCAAGAGATACGCAGTATTTT CASSLDSGGPRDTQYF
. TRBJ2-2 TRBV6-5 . TGTGCCAGCAGTTCTCACACCGGGGAGCTGTTTTTT CASSSHTGELFF
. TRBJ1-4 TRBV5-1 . TGCGCCAGCAGCTTGGGGCCTTTGGAAAAACTGTTTTTT CASSLGPLEKLFF
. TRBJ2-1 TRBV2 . TGTGCCAGCAGGACTATTACCGGGAAAATTAGTACTAACAATGAGCAGTTCTTC CASRTITGKISTNNEQFF
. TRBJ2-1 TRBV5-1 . TGCGCCAGCAGCCTAGGGGTTTTCAGTGGGGCCCGACTCCGACTTGGGAATGAGCAGTTCTTC CASSLGVFSGARLRLGNEQFF
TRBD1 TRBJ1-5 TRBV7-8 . TGTGCCAGCAGCTCCCCGACAGGGAGCAATCAGCCCCAGCATTTT CASSSPTGSNQPQHF
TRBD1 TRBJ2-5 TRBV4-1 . TGCGCCAGCAGCCAAGAACAGGGGACGGAGACCCAGTACTTC CASSQEQGTETQYF
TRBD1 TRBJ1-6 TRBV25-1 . TGTGCCAGCAGTGTGGAGGGGGCTTCCTATAATTCACCCCTCCACTTT CASSVEGASYNSPLHF
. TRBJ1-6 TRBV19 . TGTGCCAGTAGTATGCAACAGGTCCGAAATTCACCCCTCCACTTT CASSMQQVRNSPLHF
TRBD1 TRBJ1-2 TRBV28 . TGTGCCAGCAGTGGACAGGGGAAGGATTATGGCTACACCTTC CASSGQGKDYGYTF
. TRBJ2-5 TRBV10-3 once TGTGCCATCAGTGAGTCCCGACAGCAAGAGACCCAGTACTTC CAISESRQQETQYF
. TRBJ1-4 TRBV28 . TGTGCCAGCAGTTTATTCCAGGATGAAAAACTGTTTTTT CASSLFQDEKLFF
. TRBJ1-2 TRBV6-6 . TGTGCCAGCAGTTACCTCCCAGACAGCAACATCTATGGCTACACCTTC CASSYLPDSNIYGYTF
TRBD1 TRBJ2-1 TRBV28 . TGTGCCAGCAGTTCCTACTTTGGACAGGAAGGGGATGAGCAGTTCTTC CASSSYFGQEGDEQFF
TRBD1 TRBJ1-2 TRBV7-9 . TGTGCCAGCAGCTTAGCAGGACAGGGTTTGGGCTATGGCTACACCTTC CASSLAGQGLGYGYTF
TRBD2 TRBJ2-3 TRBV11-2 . TGTGCCAGCAGCTTGGTGGGACTACTCACAGATACGCAGTATTTT CASSLVGLLTDTQYF
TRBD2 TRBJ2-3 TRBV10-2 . TGCGCCAGCAGTGAGAGGACTCTAGCGGGGGGCTACACAGATACGCAGTATTTT CASSERTLAGGYTDTQYF
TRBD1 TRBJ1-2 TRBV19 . TGTGCCAGTAGGGGACAGGGCGTCTATGGCTACACCTTC CASRGQGVYGYTF
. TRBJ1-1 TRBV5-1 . TGCGCCAGCAGCTTGGCCGCCGGGTCCGGAGCTTTCTTT CASSLAAGSGAFF
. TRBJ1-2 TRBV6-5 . TGTGCCAGCAGTTACTCTGAGCTTAACTATGGCTACACCTTC CASSYSELNYGYTF
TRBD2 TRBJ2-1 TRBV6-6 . TGTGCCCATTCCCCGGGGGGGGAGCAGTTCTTC CAHSPGGEQFF
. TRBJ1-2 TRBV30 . TGTGCCTGGAGTGTACAGAAGGCGGGCTACACCTTC CAWSVQKAGYTF
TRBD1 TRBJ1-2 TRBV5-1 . TGCGCCAGCAGCTTACCGGACAGGGAAGGCTATGGCTACACCTTC CASSLPDREGYGYTF
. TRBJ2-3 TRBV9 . TGTGCCAGCAGCGTAGAGGGGGGGCCGGCAGATACGCAGTATTTT CASSVEGGPADTQYF
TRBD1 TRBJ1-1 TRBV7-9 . TGTGCCAGCAGCAGAGCAGGGACAGGGTCTTTCTTT CASSRAGTGSFF
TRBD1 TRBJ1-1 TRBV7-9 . TGTGCCAGCAGCTTACACCTTACCCAGGGGGGAACTGAAGCTTTCTTT CASSLHLTQGGTEAFF
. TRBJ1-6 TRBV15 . TGTGCCACCAGCAGAGATCCACAGGGAAGGTTCTATAATTCACCCCTCCACTTT CATSRDPQGRFYNSPLHF
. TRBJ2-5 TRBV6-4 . TGTGCCAGCAGTGCCACAGGCCAAGAGACCCAGTACTTC CASSATGQETQYF
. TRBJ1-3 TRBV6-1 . TGTGCCAGCAGTGAATCGGGGTGGGGTGGAAACACCATATATTTT CASSESGWGGNTIYF
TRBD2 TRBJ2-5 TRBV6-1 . TGTGCCAGCAGTGAAGTTCTGGGGGGGTACAAATCCCAGTACTTC CASSEVLGGYKSQYF
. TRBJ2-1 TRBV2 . TGTGCCAGCAGGAGACAGACAAACAATGAGCAGTTCTTC CASRRQTNNEQFF
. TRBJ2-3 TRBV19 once TGTGCCAGTAGTATAGATTACAGTTTTACGCAGTATTTT CASSIDYSFTQYF
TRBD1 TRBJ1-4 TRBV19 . TGTGCCAGTAAAACGACAGGGAAGCACGAAAAACTGTTTTTT CASKTTGKHEKLFF
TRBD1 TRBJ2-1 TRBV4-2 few TGTGCCAGCAGCCAACCTGACAGGGACCCCTACAATGAGCAGTTCTTC CASSQPDRDPYNEQFF
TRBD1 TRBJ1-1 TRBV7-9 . TGTGCCAGCGACAGGGGAAACACTGAAGCTTTCTTT CASDRGNTEAFF